The rows below give T cell receptor beta chains drawn from one sample of a study of identical twins. TCRdb called the 5' RACE reads again in MiXCR, with one record for every CDR3 protein. The repertoire holds hundreds of thousands of distinct CDR3 sequences, with roughly 12% as singletons. The sample was also reused in another study, on yellow fever vaccine responses in identical twins.

The specimen was CD8+ T cells sorted from blood. Every receptor here comes from a woman under 30 in good health. The CDR3 runs from the conserved cysteine through the conserved F or W. D genes are given only for firm matches. Size values are once, few and many counts, or a class for expanded clones, and some rows have none.

D | J | size | V | DNA | CDR3
TRBD2 | TRBJ2-7 | - | TRBV27 | TGTGCCAGCAGTTTATCGCTGACTAGCGGGATAACAAACTACGAGCAGTACTTC | CASSLSLTSGITNYEQYF
TRBD2 | TRBJ2-3 | - | TRBV28 | TGTGCCAGCATTAATATGGGACTAGCGGGAGAGACAGATACGCAGTATTTT | CASINMGLAGETDTQYF
- | TRBJ1-1 | few | TRBV20-1 | TGCAGTGCTAGAGATCTACCGGAGGAAGCTTTCTTT | CSARDLPEEAFF
TRBD2 | TRBJ2-5 | few | TRBV6-2/TRBV6-3 | TGTGCCAGCAGTTACTCGAGGGCGGGAGACCAAGAGACCCAGTACTTC | CASSYSRAGDQETQYF
TRBD1 | TRBJ2-7 | - | TRBV7-9 | TGTGCCAGCAGCTTCGGACAGGGCTGGAACTACGAGCAGTACTTC | CASSFGQGWNYEQYF
TRBD1 | TRBJ2-5 | many | TRBV7-9 | TGTGCCAGCAGCTTATCAATGGGGACAGTGGATGAGACCCAGTACTTC | CASSLSMGTVDETQYF
- | TRBJ2-3 | - | TRBV20-1 | TGCAGTGCTACGGGACTCGGTGCCCCAGATACGCAGTATTTT | CSATGLGAPDTQYF
- | TRBJ2-7 | few | TRBV28 | TGTGCCAGCAGTTTCGGATGGTCACAGTACGAGCAGTACTTC | CASSFGWSQYEQYF
- | TRBJ1-2 | few | TRBV29-1 | TGCAGCGTTGGATTGACAGAGCTTGGCTACACCTTC | CSVGLTELGYTF
TRBD2 | TRBJ2-1 | - | TRBV5-6 | TGTGCCAGCAGCCCCGGGACTAGCGGGGTCGATGAGCAGTTCTTC | CASSPGTSGVDEQFF
TRBD2 | TRBJ2-7 | few | TRBV20-1 | TGCAGTGCTAGATCCGGGGGGGGGTACGAGCAGTACTTC | CSARSGGGYEQYF
TRBD2 | TRBJ2-3 | few | TRBV5-4 | TGTGCCACCTCTACTTGGGGGGGAGAGACAGATACGCAGTATTTT | CATSTWGGETDTQYF
- | TRBJ1-1 | many | TRBV5-1 | TGCGCCAGCAGCTTAATGGCAATGAACACTGAAGCTTTCTTT | CASSLMAMNTEAFF
- | TRBJ2-1 | few | TRBV18 | TGTGCCAGCTCACCACCGGGTGAACGGGAGAGAGTCTTTTACAATGAGCAGTTCTTC | CASSPPGERERVFYNEQFF
- | TRBJ1-1 | few | TRBV20-1 | TGCAGTGGACCAGGGTGGGGTACTGAAGCTTTCTTT | CSGPGWGTEAFF
TRBD1 | TRBJ2-3 | few | TRBV4-1 | TGCGCCAGCAGCCTTGGACAGGGGATTACAGATACGCAGTATTTT | CASSLGQGITDTQYF
TRBD1 | TRBJ2-2 | few | TRBV7-9 | TGTGCCAGCAGCCCGGACAGGGGGCCCGGGGAGCTGTTTTTT | CASSPDRGPGELFF
- | TRBJ2-1 | few | TRBV27 | TGTGCCAGCAGTCCCTACCCGGGGCAGGTGGACAATGAGCAGTTCTTC | CASSPYPGQVDNEQFF
- | TRBJ1-2 | many | TRBV6-5 | TGTGCCAGCAGTTACTCACCTCCTGGGAGCAACTATGGCTACACCTTC | CASSYSPPGSNYGYTF
TRBD2 | TRBJ2-1 | - | TRBV3-1 | TGTGCCAGCAGCTCGCTGTGGCGTATTAAGTCGGGAGGGCGGTCCTACAATGAGCAGTTCTTC | CASSSLWRIKSGGRSYNEQFF
TRBD2 | TRBJ2-7 | many | TRBV5-6 | TGTGCCAGCAGCTTGGAAACCCTAGCGGGGAACTACGAGCAGTACTTC | CASSLETLAGNYEQYF
TRBD2 | TRBJ2-1 | many | TRBV20-1 | TGCAGTGCTAGAGCGGAGCGGGAAAGTCCTGAGCAGTTCTTC | CSARAERESPEQFF
- | TRBJ2-1 | few | TRBV7-9 | TGTGCAACCACGGGGGGCGCTTGGGATGAGCAGTTCTTC | CATTGGAWDEQFF
- | TRBJ2-5 | - | TRBV12-3/TRBV12-4 | TGTGCCAGCAGCTCCTGGACTGAAGAGACCCACTACTTC | CASSSWTEETHYF
TRBD1 | TRBJ2-3 | few | TRBV28 | TGTGCCAGCAGGGTGACAGGGGGTCGTACGCAGTATTTT | CASRVTGGRTQYF
TRBD2 | TRBJ2-7 | few | TRBV27 | TGTGCCAGCAGTGAGACTAGCGGGAGCCAAGTGGAGCAGTACTTC | CASSETSGSQVEQYF
- | TRBJ1-1 | few | TRBV2 | TGTGCCAGCAGTGGCATGGGTGGGAACACTGAAGCTTTCTTT | CASSGMGGNTEAFF